The clone carrying this T cell receptor beta chain was counted only a few times. Its antigen is still unknown. This specimen comes from a study of blood T cells in healthy people across ages. Study-level results: Both naive CD4+ cell counts and diversity were greater in long-lived donors than in aged donors. Measured against age, TCR beta diversity per million T cells decreased in a roughly linear manner. It was not possible, with unsorted PBMCs, to conclusively compare naive and antigen-experienced cells.

For the second PCR, which ran for roughly 6 to 11 cycles, a sample-barcoded 5' primer and a J-beta primer mix were used. All cDNA molecules were each tagged by a template-switch adaptor with 12 random nucleotides. TCRdb called the 5' RACE reads again in MiXCR, with one record for every CDR3 protein. The sample includes over 700,000 distinct CDR3 sequences, approximately 53% of them seen just once. Trimming cost V 5 bases and J 4 bases, with 15 bases left between them. Per germline, CDR1 MNHEY and CDR2 SMNVEV (reference sequence). The CDR3 totals 15 residues. This TCR derives from a man aged 80 or over in good health. The chain employs TRBV27 and TRBJ2-1; D is perhaps TRBD1 or TRBD2 (6 bases each). Sequencing used blood. CDR3 bases: TGTGCCAGCAGTCCCCGTGGAGGGGGGTACAATGAGCAGTTCTTC. Its translation is CASSPRGGGYNEQFF.